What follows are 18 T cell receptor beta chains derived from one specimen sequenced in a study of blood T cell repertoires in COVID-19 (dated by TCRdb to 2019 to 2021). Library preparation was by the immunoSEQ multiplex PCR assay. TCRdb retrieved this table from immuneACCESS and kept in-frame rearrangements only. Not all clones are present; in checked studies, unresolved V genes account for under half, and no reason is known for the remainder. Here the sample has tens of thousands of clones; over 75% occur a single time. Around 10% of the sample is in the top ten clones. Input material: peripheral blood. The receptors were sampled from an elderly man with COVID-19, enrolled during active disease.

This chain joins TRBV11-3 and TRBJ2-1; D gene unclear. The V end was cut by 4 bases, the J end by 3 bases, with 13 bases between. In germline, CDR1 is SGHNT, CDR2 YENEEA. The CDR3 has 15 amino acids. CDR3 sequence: CASSSYGSSYNEQFF. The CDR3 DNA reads TGTGCCAGCAGCTCCTACGGATCTAGCTACAATGAGCAGTTCTTC.

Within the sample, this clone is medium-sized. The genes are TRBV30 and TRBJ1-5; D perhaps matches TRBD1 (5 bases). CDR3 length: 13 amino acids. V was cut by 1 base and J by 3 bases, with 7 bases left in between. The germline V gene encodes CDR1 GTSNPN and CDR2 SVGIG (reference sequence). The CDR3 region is CAWSEQDNQPQHF. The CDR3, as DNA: TGTGCCTGGAGTGAACAGGACAATCAGCCCCAGCATTTT.

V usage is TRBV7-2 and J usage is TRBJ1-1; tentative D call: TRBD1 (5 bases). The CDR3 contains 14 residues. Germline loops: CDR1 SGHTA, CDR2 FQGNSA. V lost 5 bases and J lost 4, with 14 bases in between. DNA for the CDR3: TGTGCCAGCAGCCCCCAGCCGGGGGTCACTGAAGCTTTCTTT. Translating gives CASSPQPGVTEAFF. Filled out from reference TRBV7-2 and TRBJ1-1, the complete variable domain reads GAGVSQSPSNKVTEKGKDVELRCDPISGHTALYWYRQSLGQGLEFLIYFQGNSAPDKSGLPSDRFSAERTGGSVSTLTIQRTQQEDSAVYLCASSPQPGVTEAFFGQGTRLTVV.

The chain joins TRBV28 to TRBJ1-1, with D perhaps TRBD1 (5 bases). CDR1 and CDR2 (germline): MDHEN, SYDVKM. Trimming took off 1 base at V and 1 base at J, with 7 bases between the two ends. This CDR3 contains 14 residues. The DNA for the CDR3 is TGTGCCAGCAGTTTATTCGACAGGAACACTGAAGCTTTCTTT. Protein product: CASSLFDRNTEAFF.

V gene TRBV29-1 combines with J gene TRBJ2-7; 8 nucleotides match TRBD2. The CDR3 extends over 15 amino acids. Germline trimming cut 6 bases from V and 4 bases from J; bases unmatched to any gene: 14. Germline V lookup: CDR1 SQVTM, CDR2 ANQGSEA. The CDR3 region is CSVSGGSGGPYEQYF. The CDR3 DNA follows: TGCAGCGTCTCCGGGGGGAGCGGGGGACCTTACGAGCAGTACTTC.

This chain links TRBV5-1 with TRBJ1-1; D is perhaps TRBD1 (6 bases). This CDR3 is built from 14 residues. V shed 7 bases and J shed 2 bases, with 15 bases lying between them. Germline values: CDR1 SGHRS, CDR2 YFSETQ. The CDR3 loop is CASRQDSGNTEAFF. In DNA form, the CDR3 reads TGCGCCAGCCGCCAGGACAGCGGAAACACTGAAGCTTTCTTT.

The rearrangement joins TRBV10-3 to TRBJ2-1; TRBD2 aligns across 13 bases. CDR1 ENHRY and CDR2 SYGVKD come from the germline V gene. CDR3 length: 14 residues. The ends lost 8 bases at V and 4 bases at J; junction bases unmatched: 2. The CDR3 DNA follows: TGTGCCATCGGGGGACTAGCGGGGTACAATGAGCAGTTCTTC. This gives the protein CAIGGLAGYNEQFF.

The chain's CDR3 is CASSQRGGLANYGYTF. DNA for the CDR3: TGCGCCAGCAGCCAACGGGGGGGACTAGCTAACTATGGCTACACCTTC. The chain is built from TRBV4-3 and TRBJ1-2; D possibly corresponds to TRBD1 (5 bases). Trimming cost V 2 bases and J 0 bases, with 13 bases left between them. From germline, CDR1 is LGHNA and CDR2 YSLEER. This CDR3 contains 16 residues.

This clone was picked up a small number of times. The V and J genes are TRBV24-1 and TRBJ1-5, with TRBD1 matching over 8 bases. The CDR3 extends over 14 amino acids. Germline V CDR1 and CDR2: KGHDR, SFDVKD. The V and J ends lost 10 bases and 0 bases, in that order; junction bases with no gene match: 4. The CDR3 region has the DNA TGTGCCACGGACAGGGTGGTTAGCAATCAGCCCCAGCATTTT. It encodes CATDRVVSNQPQHF.

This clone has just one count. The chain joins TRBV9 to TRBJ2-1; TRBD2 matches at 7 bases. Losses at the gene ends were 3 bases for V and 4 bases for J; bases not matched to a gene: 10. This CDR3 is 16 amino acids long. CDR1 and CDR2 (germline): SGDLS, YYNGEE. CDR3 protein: CASSAVGASGYNEQFF. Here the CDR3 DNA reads TGTGCCAGCAGCGCTGTCGGGGCTAGCGGATACAATGAGCAGTTCTTC.

The CDR3 spells CASSLGSGEKLFF. The DNA of the CDR3 is TGCGCCAGCAGCTTGGGATCAGGTGAAAAACTGTTTTTT. The chain couples TRBV5-1 to TRBJ1-4; unclear D gene. CDR1 and CDR2 (germline): SGHRS, YFSETQ. CDR3 length: 13 amino acids. V gave up 0 bases and J gave up 7 bases, with 7 bases separating them. The full variable domain, its missing parts supplied by reference TRBV5-1 and TRBJ1-4, is KAGVTQTPRYLIKTRGQQVTLSCSPISGHRSVSWYQQTPGQGLQFLFEYFSETQRNKGNFPGRFSGRQFSNSRSEMNVSTLELGDSALYLCASSLGSGEKLFFGSGTQLSVL.

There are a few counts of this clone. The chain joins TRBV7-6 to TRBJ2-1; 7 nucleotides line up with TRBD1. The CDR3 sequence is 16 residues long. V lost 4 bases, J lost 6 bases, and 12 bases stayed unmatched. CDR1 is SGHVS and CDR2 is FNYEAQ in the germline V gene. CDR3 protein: CASSSRAGTAINEQFF. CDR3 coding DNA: TGTGCCAGCAGCTCCCGCGCCGGGACAGCCATCAATGAGCAGTTCTTC.

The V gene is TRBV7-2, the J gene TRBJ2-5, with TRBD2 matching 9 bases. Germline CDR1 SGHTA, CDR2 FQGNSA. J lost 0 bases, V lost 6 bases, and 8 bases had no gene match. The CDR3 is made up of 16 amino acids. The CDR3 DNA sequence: TGTGCCAGCAGTTCTAGCGGGGCCGTGTACCAAGAGACCCAGTACTTC. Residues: CASSSSGAVYQETQYF.

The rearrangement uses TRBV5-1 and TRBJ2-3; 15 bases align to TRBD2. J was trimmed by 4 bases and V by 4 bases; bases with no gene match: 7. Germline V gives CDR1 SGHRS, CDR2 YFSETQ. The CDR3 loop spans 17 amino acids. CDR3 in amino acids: CASSLGLAGGGADTQYF. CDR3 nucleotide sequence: TGCGCCAGCAGCCTGGGACTAGCGGGAGGCGGTGCAGATACGCAGTATTTT.

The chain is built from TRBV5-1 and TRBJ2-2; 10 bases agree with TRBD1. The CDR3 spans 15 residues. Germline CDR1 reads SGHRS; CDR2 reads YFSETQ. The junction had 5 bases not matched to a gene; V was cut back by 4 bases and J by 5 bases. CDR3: CASSVTGGGTGELFF. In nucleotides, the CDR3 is TGCGCCAGCAGCGTGACAGGGGGCGGAACCGGGGAGCTGTTTTTT.

CDR3 sequence: CASSREGARGGDTQYF. The CDR3, as DNA: TGTGCCAGCAGCCGAGAAGGGGCTAGGGGTGGAGATACGCAGTATTTT. This rearrangement joins TRBV7-8 to TRBJ2-3, with D perhaps TRBD1 (5 bases). CDR3 length: 16 residues. Germline V gene lookup returns CDR1 SGHVS and CDR2 FQNEAQ. Trimming removed 5 bases from V and 5 bases from J, with 20 bases in between. Using reference TRBV7-8 and TRBJ2-3 for the parts outside the CDR3, the full variable domain is GAGVSQSPRYKVAKRGQDVALRCDPISGHVSLFWYQQALGQGPEFLTYFQNEAQLDKSGLPSDRFFAERPEGSVSTLKIQRTQQEDSAVYLCASSREGARGGDTQYFGPGTRLTVL.

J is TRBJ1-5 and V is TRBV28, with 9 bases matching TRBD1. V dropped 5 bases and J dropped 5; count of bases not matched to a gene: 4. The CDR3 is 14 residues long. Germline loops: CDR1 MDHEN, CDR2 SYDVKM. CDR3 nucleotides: TGTGCCAGCAGTACCCGGACAGGGGATCAGCCCCAGCATTTT. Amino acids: CASSTRTGDQPQHF. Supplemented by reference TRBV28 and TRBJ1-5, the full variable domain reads DVKVTQSSRYLVKRTGEKVFLECVQDMDHENMFWYRQDPGLGLRLIYFSYDVKMKEKGDIPEGYSVSREKKERFSLILESASTNQTSMYLCASSTRTGDQPQHFGDGTRLSIL.

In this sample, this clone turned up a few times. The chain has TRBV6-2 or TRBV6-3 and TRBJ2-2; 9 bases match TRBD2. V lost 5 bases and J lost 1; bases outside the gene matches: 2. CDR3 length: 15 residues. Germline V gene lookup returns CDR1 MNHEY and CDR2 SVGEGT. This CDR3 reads CASSLSGRNTGELFF. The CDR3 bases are TGTGCCAGCAGTCTTAGCGGGAGGAACACCGGGGAGCTGTTTTTT.